These T cell receptor beta chains were read from a single sample in a study of blood T cell repertoires in COVID-19. Method: immunoSEQ multiplex PCR; TCRdb's copy keeps in-frame clones and lacks some. Found here are around 190,000 clones, around three quarters of them singletons; the top ten hold 6.5% to 7%. The sample comprised peripheral blood. These receptors all come from a man between 65 and 85 years old with active or convalescent COVID-19. CDR3s include the opening cysteine and the closing phenylalanine or tryptophan. The order of the fields is CDR3 protein, CDR3 DNA, V gene, D gene, clone size, J gene, CDR3 length. A D gene is named only where the DNA matches it firmly. Clone size is not always given. Where it is, it says once, few, many or a class for expanded clones.

CDR3aa: CAWSAAGNSPLHF; CDR3nt: TGTGCCTGGAGTGCAGCGGGGAACTCACCCCTCCACTTT; v_gene: TRBV30; d_gene: NA; abundance: NA; j_gene: TRBJ1-6; len: 13
CDR3aa: CAWSAELHYYF; CDR3nt: TGTGCCTGGAGTGCGGAGCTCCATTATTACTTC; v_gene: TRBV30; d_gene: NA; abundance: NA; j_gene: TRBJ2-7; len: 11
CDR3aa: CASSSGQTTSNYGYTF; CDR3nt: TGCGCCAGCAGCTCGGGACAGACGACTTCTAACTATGGCTACACCTTC; v_gene: TRBV5-1; d_gene: TRBD1; abundance: once; j_gene: TRBJ1-2; len: 16
CDR3aa: CASSSNSNQPQHF; CDR3nt: TGTGCCAGCTCATCCAATAGCAATCAGCCCCAGCATTTT; v_gene: TRBV18; d_gene: NA; abundance: few; j_gene: TRBJ1-5; len: 13
CDR3aa: CASSAQQGNTEAFF; CDR3nt: TGTGCCAGCAGCGCCCAACAGGGTAACACTGAAGCTTTCTTT; v_gene: TRBV9; d_gene: NA; abundance: NA; j_gene: TRBJ1-1; len: 14
CDR3aa: CASSTTRGSNQPQHF; CDR3nt: TGTGCCAGCAGTACCACCAGGGGTAGCAATCAGCCCCAGCATTTT; v_gene: TRBV6-5; d_gene: NA; abundance: once; j_gene: TRBJ1-5; len: 15
CDR3aa: CASSLRSGNEQFF; CDR3nt: TGCGCCAGCAGCTTGAGGAGCGGAAATGAGCAGTTCTTC; v_gene: TRBV5-1; d_gene: NA; abundance: NA; j_gene: TRBJ2-1; len: 13
CDR3aa: CASRDRVLDTQYF; CDR3nt: TGTGCCAGCCGGGACAGGGTTTTAGATACGCAGTATTTT; v_gene: TRBV19; d_gene: TRBD1; abundance: NA; j_gene: TRBJ2-3; len: 13
CDR3aa: CASSLSGRVGYTF; CDR3nt: TGTGCCAGCAGTTTATCGGGGAGAGTTGGCTACACCTTC; v_gene: TRBV28; d_gene: NA; abundance: once; j_gene: TRBJ1-2; len: 13
CDR3aa: CASSFRDTGELFF; CDR3nt: TGTGCCAGCAGTTTCCGGGACACCGGGGAGCTGTTTTTT; v_gene: TRBV12-3/TRBV12-4; d_gene: NA; abundance: NA; j_gene: TRBJ2-2; len: 13
CDR3aa: CASSHSDSYSSYEQYF; CDR3nt: TGTGCCAGCAGTCATTCTGACAGTTATAGCTCCTACGAGCAGTACTTC; v_gene: TRBV6-2/TRBV6-3; d_gene: NA; abundance: NA; j_gene: TRBJ2-7; len: 16
CDR3aa: CASSFTEYGYTF; CDR3nt: TGTGCCAGCAGCTTTACGGAGTATGGCTACACCTTC; v_gene: TRBV7-2; d_gene: NA; abundance: NA; j_gene: TRBJ1-2; len: 12
CDR3aa: CASSQADWSYNEQFF; CDR3nt: TGTGCCAGCAGCCAAGCAGATTGGTCCTACAATGAGCAGTTCTTC; v_gene: TRBV3-1/TRBV3-2; d_gene: NA; abundance: many; j_gene: TRBJ2-1; len: 15
CDR3aa: CASSPGLAGRTSTDTQYF; CDR3nt: TGCGCCAGCAGCCCAGGACTAGCGGGGCGTACTAGCACAGATACGCAGTATTTT; v_gene: TRBV5-1; d_gene: TRBD2; abundance: NA; j_gene: TRBJ2-3; len: 18
CDR3aa: CASGFVGQDQPQHF; CDR3nt: TGTGCTAGTGGTTTTGTGGGTCAGGATCAGCCCCAGCATTTT; v_gene: TRBV12-5; d_gene: NA; abundance: NA; j_gene: TRBJ1-5; len: 14
CDR3aa: CASSEGVTQPQHF; CDR3nt: TGCGCCAGCAGTGAAGGGGTCACTCAGCCCCAGCATTTT; v_gene: TRBV10-1; d_gene: NA; abundance: NA; j_gene: TRBJ1-5; len: 13
CDR3aa: CASSAPTSGGANEQFF; CDR3nt: TGTGCCAGCAGCGCTCCCACTAGCGGGGGGGCGAATGAGCAGTTCTTC; v_gene: TRBV9; d_gene: TRBD2; abundance: NA; j_gene: TRBJ2-1; len: 16
CDR3aa: CASSQDIKGSGNTIYF; CDR3nt: TGCGCCAGCAGCCAAGATATAAAGGGGTCTGGAAACACCATATATTTT; v_gene: TRBV4-1; d_gene: NA; abundance: NA; j_gene: TRBJ1-3; len: 16
CDR3aa: CASSLRGNTEAFF; CDR3nt: TGTGCCAGCAGCTTGCGAGGGAACACTGAAGCTTTCTTT; v_gene: TRBV5-6; d_gene: NA; abundance: NA; j_gene: TRBJ1-1; len: 13
CDR3aa: CASSYDRGYEQYF; CDR3nt: TGTGCCAGCAGCTATGACAGGGGCTACGAGCAGTACTTC; v_gene: TRBV11-3; d_gene: TRBD1; abundance: few; j_gene: TRBJ2-7; len: 13
CDR3aa: CASSLAFGGRQNYEQYF; CDR3nt: TGTGCCAGCAGCTTAGCCTTCGGGGGAAGACAAAACTACGAGCAGTACTTC; v_gene: TRBV11-2; d_gene: NA; abundance: NA; j_gene: TRBJ2-7; len: 17
CDR3aa: CASSQVGLAGNEQFF; CDR3nt: TGTGCCAGCAGCCAAGTAGGACTAGCGGGTAATGAGCAGTTCTTC; v_gene: TRBV3-1/TRBV3-2; d_gene: TRBD2; abundance: NA; j_gene: TRBJ2-1; len: 15
CDR3aa: CASSQEGLAGSTDTQYF; CDR3nt: TGTGCCAGCAGCCAAGAGGGACTAGCGGGGAGCACAGATACGCAGTATTTT; v_gene: TRBV3-1/TRBV3-2; d_gene: TRBD2; abundance: NA; j_gene: TRBJ2-3; len: 17
CDR3aa: CSVGRVPNTEAFF; CDR3nt: TGCAGCGTTGGGCGGGTGCCTAACACTGAAGCTTTCTTT; v_gene: TRBV29-1; d_gene: NA; abundance: NA; j_gene: TRBJ1-1; len: 13
CDR3aa: CASSLDRGWDYGYTF; CDR3nt: TGCGCCAGCAGCTTGGATCGGGGTTGGGACTATGGCTACACCTTC; v_gene: TRBV5-1; d_gene: NA; abundance: NA; j_gene: TRBJ1-2; len: 15
CDR3aa: CASSGEGDFNTEAFF; CDR3nt: TGTGCCAGCAGCGGGGAGGGGGACTTCAACACTGAAGCTTTCTTT; v_gene: TRBV7-9; d_gene: NA; abundance: NA; j_gene: TRBJ1-1; len: 15
CDR3aa: CASSPPRGDSYEQYF; CDR3nt: TGTGCCAGCTCACCACCCCGAGGAGATTCCTACGAGCAGTACTTC; v_gene: TRBV18; d_gene: NA; abundance: NA; j_gene: TRBJ2-7; len: 15
CDR3aa: CAPSARERYEQYF; CDR3nt: TGTGCCCCCTCGGCGCGGGAGAGGTACGAGCAGTACTTC; v_gene: TRBV15; d_gene: TRBD2; abundance: few; j_gene: TRBJ2-7; len: 13
CDR3aa: CASSLATDQPQHF; CDR3nt: TGTGCCAGCAGTTTAGCGACTGATCAGCCCCAGCATTTT; v_gene: TRBV12-3/TRBV12-4; d_gene: NA; abundance: NA; j_gene: TRBJ1-5; len: 13
CDR3aa: CASSMTGDYEQYF; CDR3nt: TGTGCCAGCAGTATGACAGGGGACTACGAGCAGTACTTC; v_gene: TRBV2; d_gene: TRBD1; abundance: NA; j_gene: TRBJ2-7; len: 13
CDR3aa: CASSKSGTEAFF; CDR3nt: TGTGCCAGCAGCAAGTCGGGGACTGAAGCTTTCTTT; v_gene: TRBV21-1; d_gene: NA; abundance: NA; j_gene: TRBJ1-1; len: 12
CDR3aa: CASSSQEMNTEAFF; CDR3nt: TGCGCCAGCAGCTCACAGGAAATGAACACTGAAGCTTTCTTT; v_gene: TRBV5-1; d_gene: NA; abundance: NA; j_gene: TRBJ1-1; len: 14
CDR3aa: CARTAGNYGYTF; CDR3nt: TGTGCCAGGACTGCAGGGAACTATGGCTACACCTTC; v_gene: TRBV2; d_gene: NA; abundance: NA; j_gene: TRBJ1-2; len: 12
CDR3aa: CASSTSGRSENIQYF; CDR3nt: TGTGCCAGTAGTACTAGCGGGAGAAGTGAAAACATTCAGTACTTC; v_gene: TRBV19; d_gene: TRBD2; abundance: NA; j_gene: TRBJ2-4; len: 15
CDR3aa: CASSSTAGTSWGTEAFF; CDR3nt: TGTGCCAGCAGCTCTACTGCAGGGACTAGCTGGGGCACTGAAGCTTTCTTT; v_gene: TRBV11-2; d_gene: NA; abundance: once; j_gene: TRBJ1-1; len: 17
CDR3aa: CASEEGQGVIDTQYF; CDR3nt: TGTGCCAGCGAAGAGGGACAGGGGGTTATAGATACGCAGTATTTT; v_gene: TRBV4-2; d_gene: TRBD1; abundance: NA; j_gene: TRBJ2-3; len: 15